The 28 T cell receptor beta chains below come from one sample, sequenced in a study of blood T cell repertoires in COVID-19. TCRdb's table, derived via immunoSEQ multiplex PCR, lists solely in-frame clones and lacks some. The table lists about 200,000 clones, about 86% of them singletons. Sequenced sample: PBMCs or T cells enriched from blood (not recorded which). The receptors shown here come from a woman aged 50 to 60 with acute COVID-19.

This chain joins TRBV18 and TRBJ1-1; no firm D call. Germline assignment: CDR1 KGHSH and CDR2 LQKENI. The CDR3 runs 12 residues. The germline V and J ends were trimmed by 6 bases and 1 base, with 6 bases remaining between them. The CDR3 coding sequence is TGTGCCAGCTCGGGCTCGAACACTGAAGCTTTCTTT. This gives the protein CASSGSNTEAFF.

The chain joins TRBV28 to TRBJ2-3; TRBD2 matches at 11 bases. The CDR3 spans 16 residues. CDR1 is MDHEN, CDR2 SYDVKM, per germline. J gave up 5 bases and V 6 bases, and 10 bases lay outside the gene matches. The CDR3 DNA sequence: TGTGCCAGCAGGTTAGCGGGGGGGCGGTCGGGAGATACGCAGTATTTT. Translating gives CASRLAGGRSGDTQYF.

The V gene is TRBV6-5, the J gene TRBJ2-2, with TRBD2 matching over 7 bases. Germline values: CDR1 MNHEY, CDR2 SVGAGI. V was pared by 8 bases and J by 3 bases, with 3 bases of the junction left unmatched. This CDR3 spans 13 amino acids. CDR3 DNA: TGTGCCAGCGGGGGGGTGCACACCGGGGAGCTGTTTTTT. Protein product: CASGGVHTGELFF.

The CDR3 DNA sequence: TGTGCCAGCAGCTTGCTAGCGGGGGGAACAGATACGCAGTATTTT. This codes for CASSLLAGGTDTQYF. The chain links TRBV7-9 to TRBJ2-3; 11 bases line up with TRBD2. Trimming removed 3 bases from V and 3 bases from J; junction bases left unmatched: 2. The CDR3 is made up of 15 amino acids. Per the germline V gene, CDR1 is SEHNR and CDR2 is FQNEAQ (reference sequence).

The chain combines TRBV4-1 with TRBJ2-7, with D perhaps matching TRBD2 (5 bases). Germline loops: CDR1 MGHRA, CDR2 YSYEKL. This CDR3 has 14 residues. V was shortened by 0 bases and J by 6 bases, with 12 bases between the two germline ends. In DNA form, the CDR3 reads TGCGCCAGCAGCCAAGAGCACGTGGGGAGCGAGCAGTACTTC. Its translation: CASSQEHVGSEQYF.

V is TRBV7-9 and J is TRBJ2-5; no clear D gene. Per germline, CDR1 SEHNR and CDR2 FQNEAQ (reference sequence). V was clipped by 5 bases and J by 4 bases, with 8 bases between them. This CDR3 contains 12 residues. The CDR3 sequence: CASSQRGETQYF. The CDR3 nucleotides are TGTGCCAGCAGCCAAAGAGGAGAGACCCAGTACTTC.

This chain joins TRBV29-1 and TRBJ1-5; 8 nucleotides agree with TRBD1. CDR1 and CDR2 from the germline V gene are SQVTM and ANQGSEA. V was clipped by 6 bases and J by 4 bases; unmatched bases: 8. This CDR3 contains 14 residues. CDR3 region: CSVKLQGANQPQHF. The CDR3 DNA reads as TGCAGCGTGAAGCTTCAGGGGGCTAATCAGCCCCAGCATTTT.

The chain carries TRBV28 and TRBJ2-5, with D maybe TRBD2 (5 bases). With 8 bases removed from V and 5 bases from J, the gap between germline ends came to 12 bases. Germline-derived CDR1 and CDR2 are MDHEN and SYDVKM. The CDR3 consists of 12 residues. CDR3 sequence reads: CASQLGRETQYF. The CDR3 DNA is TGTGCCAGCCAACTAGGCCGGGAGACCCAGTACTTC.

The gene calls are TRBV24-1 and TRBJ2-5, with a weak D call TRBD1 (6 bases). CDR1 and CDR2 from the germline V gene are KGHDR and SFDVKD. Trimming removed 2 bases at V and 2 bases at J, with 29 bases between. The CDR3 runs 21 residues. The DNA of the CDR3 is TGTGCCACCAGTGATTGGTCCCCCACAAAGGATCCAGGGGATCTACAAGAGACCCAGTACTTC. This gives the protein CATSDWSPTKDPGDLQETQYF.

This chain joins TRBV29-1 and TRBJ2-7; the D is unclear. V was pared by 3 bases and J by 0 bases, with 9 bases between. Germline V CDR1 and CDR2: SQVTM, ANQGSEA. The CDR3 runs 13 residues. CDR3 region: CSVDGVSSYEQYF. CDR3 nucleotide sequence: TGCAGCGTTGATGGTGTCAGCTCCTACGAGCAGTACTTC.

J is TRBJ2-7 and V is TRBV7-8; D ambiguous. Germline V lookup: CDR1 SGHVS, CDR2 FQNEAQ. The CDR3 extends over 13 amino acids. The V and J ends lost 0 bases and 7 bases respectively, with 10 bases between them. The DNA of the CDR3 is TGTGCCAGCAGCTTAGCACAACGGAGTGAGCAGTACTTC. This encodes CASSLAQRSEQYF.

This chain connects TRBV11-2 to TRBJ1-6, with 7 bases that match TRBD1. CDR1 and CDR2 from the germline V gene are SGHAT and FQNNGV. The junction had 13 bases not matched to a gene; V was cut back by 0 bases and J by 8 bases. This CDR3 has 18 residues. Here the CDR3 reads CASSLEGEGQQGDSPLHF. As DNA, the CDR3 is TGTGCCAGCAGCTTAGAGGGAGAGGGACAGCAGGGTGATTCACCCCTCCACTTT.

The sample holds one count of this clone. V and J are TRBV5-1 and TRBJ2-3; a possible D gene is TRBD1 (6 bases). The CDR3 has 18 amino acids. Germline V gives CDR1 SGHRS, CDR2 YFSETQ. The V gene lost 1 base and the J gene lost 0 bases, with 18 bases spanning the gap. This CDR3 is CASSLSTGLITSTDTQYF. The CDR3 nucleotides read TGCGCCAGCAGCTTGTCTACAGGGTTAATTACTAGCACAGATACGCAGTATTTT.

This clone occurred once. This CDR3 is CASSSGDLSYGYTF. CDR3 coding DNA: TGTGCCAGCAGTTCGGGAGACTTAAGCTATGGCTACACCTTC. The chain is built from TRBV28 and TRBJ1-2; D gene unclear. This CDR3 spans 14 amino acids. In germline, CDR1 is MDHEN, CDR2 SYDVKM. Trimming stripped 4 bases from V and 4 bases from J, with 13 bases between.

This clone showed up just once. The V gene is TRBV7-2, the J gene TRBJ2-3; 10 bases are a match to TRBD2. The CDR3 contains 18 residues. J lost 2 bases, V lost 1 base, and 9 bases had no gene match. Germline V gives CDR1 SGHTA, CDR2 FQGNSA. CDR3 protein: CASSLGSLAGAATDTQYF. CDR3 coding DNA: TGTGCCAGCAGCTTAGGGAGCCTAGCGGGGGCGGCCACAGATACGCAGTATTTT.

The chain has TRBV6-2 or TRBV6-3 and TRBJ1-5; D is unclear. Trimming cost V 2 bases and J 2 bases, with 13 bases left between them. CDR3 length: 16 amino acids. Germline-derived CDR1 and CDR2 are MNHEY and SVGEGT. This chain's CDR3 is CASSYGPGMGNQPQHF. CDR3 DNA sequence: TGTGCCAGCAGTTACGGTCCAGGTATGGGCAATCAGCCCCAGCATTTT.

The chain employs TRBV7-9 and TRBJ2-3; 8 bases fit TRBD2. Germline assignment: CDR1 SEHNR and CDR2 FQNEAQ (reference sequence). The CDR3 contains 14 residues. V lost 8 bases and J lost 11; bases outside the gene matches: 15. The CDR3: CASESGSPPGRQYF. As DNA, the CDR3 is TGTGCCAGCGAAAGCGGGAGCCCCCCCGGTAGGCAGTATTTT.

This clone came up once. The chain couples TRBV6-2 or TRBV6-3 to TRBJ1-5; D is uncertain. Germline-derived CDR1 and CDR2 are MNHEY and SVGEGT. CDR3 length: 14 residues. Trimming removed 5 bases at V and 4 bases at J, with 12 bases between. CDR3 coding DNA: TGTGCCAGCAGTCACCCCCGCGGGAATCAGCCCCAGCATTTT. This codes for CASSHPRGNQPQHF.

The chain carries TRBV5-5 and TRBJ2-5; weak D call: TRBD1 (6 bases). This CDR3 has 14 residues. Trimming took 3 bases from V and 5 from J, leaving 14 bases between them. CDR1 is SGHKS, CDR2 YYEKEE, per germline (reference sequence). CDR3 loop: CASSYPTGTETQYF. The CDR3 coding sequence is TGTGCCAGCAGCTACCCAACAGGGACGGAGACCCAGTACTTC. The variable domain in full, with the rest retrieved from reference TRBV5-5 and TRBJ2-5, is DAGVTQSPTHLIKTRGQQVTLRCSPISGHKSVSWYQQVLGQGPQFIFQYYEKEERGRGNFPDRFSARQFPNYSSELNVNALLLGDSALYLCASSYPTGTETQYFGPGTRLLVL.

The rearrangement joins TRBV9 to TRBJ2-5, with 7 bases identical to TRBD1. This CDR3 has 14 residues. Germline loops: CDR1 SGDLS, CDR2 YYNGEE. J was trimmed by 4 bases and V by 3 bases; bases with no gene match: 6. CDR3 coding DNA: TGTGCCAGCAGCGGCCGCAGGGGGTCAGAGACCCAGTACTTC. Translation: CASSGRRGSETQYF.

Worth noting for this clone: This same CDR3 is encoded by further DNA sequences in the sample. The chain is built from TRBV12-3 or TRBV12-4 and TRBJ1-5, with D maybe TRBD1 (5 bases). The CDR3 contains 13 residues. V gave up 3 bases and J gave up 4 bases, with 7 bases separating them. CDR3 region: CASSFQGNQPQHF. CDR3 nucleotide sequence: TGTGCCAGCAGTTTCCAGGGTAATCAGCCCCAGCATTTT.

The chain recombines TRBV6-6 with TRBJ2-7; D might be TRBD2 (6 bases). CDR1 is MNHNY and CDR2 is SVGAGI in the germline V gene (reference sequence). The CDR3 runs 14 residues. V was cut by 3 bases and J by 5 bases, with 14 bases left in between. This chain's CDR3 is CASSYLGRGNEQYF. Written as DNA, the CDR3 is TGTGCCAGCAGTTATCTCGGGAGAGGTAACGAGCAGTACTTC.

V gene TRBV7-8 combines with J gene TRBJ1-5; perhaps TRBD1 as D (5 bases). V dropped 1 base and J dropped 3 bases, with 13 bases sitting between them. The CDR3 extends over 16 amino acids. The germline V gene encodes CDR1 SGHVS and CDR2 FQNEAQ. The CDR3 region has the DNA TGTGCCAGCAGCTTAGAGGGGCAGGTATACAATCAGCCCCAGCATTTT. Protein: CASSLEGQVYNQPQHF.

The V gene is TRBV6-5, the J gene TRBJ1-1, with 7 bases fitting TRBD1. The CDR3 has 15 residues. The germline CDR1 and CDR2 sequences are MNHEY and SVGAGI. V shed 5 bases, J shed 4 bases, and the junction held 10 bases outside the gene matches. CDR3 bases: TGTGCCAGCAGTCCCCGCGACAGGGATGGCACTGAAGCTTTCTTT. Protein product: CASSPRDRDGTEAFF.

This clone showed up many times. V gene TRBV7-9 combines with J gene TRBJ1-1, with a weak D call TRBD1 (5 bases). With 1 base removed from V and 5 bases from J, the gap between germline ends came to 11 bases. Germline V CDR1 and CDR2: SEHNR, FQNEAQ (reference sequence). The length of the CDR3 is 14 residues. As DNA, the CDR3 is TGTGCCAGCAGCTTAGTTCCGGGGACTACTGAAGCTTTCTTT. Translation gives CASSLVPGTTEAFF.

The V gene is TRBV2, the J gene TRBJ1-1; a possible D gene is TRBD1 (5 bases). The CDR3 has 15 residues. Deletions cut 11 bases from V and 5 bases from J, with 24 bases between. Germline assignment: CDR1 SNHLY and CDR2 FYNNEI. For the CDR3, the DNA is TGTGCCTCAACTCGCGAGGCAGGGTTCAAGACTGAAGCTTTCTTT. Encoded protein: CASTREAGFKTEAFF.

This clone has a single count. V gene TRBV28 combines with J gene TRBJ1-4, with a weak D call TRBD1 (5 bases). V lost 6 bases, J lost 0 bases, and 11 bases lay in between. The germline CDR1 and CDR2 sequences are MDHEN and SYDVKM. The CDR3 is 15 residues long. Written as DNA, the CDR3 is TGTGCCAGCAGAAAATACAGGTCAACTAATGAAAAACTGTTTTTT. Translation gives CASRKYRSTNEKLFF. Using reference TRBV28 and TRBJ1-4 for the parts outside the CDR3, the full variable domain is DVKVTQSSRYLVKRTGEKVFLECVQDMDHENMFWYRQDPGLGLRLIYFSYDVKMKEKGDIPEGYSVSREKKERFSLILESASTNQTSMYLCASRKYRSTNEKLFFGSGTQLSVL.

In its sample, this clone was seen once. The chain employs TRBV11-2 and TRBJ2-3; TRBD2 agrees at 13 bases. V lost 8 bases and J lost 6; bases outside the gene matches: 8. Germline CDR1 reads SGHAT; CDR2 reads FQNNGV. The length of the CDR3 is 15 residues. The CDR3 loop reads CASGRPGLAGDTQYF. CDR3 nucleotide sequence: TGTGCCAGCGGGCGACCGGGACTAGCGGGGGATACGCAGTATTTT.